These T cell receptor beta chains were read from a single sample in a study of cytomegalovirus exposure and HLA in healthy donors. Sequenced by immunoSEQ multiplex PCR; TCRdb stores in-frame clones only, minus some. This sample has 120,000 to 150,000 clones, with roughly four fifths found just once. Sequences were obtained from PBMCs. The receptors come from a male donor in good health and CMV-seronegative. CDR3s include the opening cysteine and the closing phenylalanine or tryptophan. D genes are given only for firm matches. Size values are once, few and many counts, or a class for expanded clones, and some rows have none.

d_call	v_call	j_call	clone_size	cdr3_aa	cdr3_nt
.	TRBV4-3	TRBJ1-5	.	CASSQDGIRGQPQHF	TGCGCCAGCAGCCAAGATGGTATTCGGGGTCAGCCCCAGCATTTT
.	TRBV5-1	TRBJ2-3	few	CASSRSPSTDTQYF	TGCGCCAGCAGCCGTTCCCCTAGCACAGATACGCAGTATTTT
.	TRBV30	TRBJ2-1	.	CAWSVQAGPYNEQFF	TGTGCCTGGAGTGTACAAGCGGGCCCCTACAATGAGCAGTTCTTC
.	TRBV28	TRBJ2-1	.	CASSFPTAPGQAFSYNEQFF	TGTGCCAGCAGTTTCCCGACCGCCCCGGGACAAGCTTTCTCCTACAATGAGCAGTTCTTC
TRBD1	TRBV19	TRBJ1-5	.	CASSVTGGQGPQHF	TGTGCCAGTAGTGTAACAGGGGGCCAGGGACCCCAGCATTTT
.	TRBV30	TRBJ1-5	.	CAWSTMWGQPQHF	TGTGCCTGGAGTACGATGTGGGGCCAGCCCCAGCATTTT
.	TRBV9	TRBJ2-7	.	CASSVGLRAYEQYF	TGTGCCAGCAGCGTAGGTCTCAGGGCCTACGAGCAGTACTTC
TRBD2	TRBV5-1	TRBJ2-3	.	CASSPGLAGRTDTQYF	TGCGCCAGCAGCCCGGGACTAGCGGGACGCACAGATACGCAGTATTTT
.	TRBV13	TRBJ2-7	.	CASSLGGQGGYEQYF	TGTGCCAGCAGCTTAGGGGGTCAGGGTGGTTACGAGCAGTACTTC
.	TRBV5-4	TRBJ1-4	.	CASSGHPRGDINEKLFF	TGTGCCAGCAGCGGGCACCCACGAGGGGACATTAATGAAAAACTGTTTTTT
.	TRBV30	TRBJ2-7	.	CAWSVGSGYEQYF	TGTGCCTGGAGTGTAGGTAGCGGCTACGAGCAGTACTTC
TRBD2	TRBV6-5	TRBJ2-1	.	CASSYSAGETANEQFF	TGTGCCAGCAGTTACTCCGCGGGAGAGACGGCAAATGAGCAGTTCTTC
.	TRBV28	TRBJ2-2	.	CASSEGANTGELFF	TGTGCCAGCAGTGAGGGTGCGAACACCGGGGAGCTGTTTTTT
.	TRBV7-2	TRBJ2-7	.	CASSPRGASYEQYF	TGTGCCAGCAGCCCCCGGGGGGCCTCCTACGAGCAGTACTTC
TRBD1	TRBV5-6	TRBJ2-7	.	CASSFMDRDPYEQYF	TGTGCCAGCAGCTTTATGGACAGGGACCCCTACGAGCAGTACTTC
.	TRBV2	TRBJ2-7	few	CASSEPGGNSYEQYF	TGTGCCAGCAGTGAGCCCGGGGGAAACTCCTACGAGCAGTACTTC
.	TRBV29-1	TRBJ2-7	.	CSVVATYEQYF	TGCAGCGTTGTAGCTACCTACGAGCAGTACTTC
.	TRBV19	TRBJ1-1	few	CASSTLYGAMNTEAFF	TGTGCCAGTAGTACCCTATATGGGGCCATGAACACTGAAGCTTTCTTT
.	TRBV20-1	TRBJ2-7	.	CSARDLYEQYF	TGCAGTGCTAGAGATCTCTACGAGCAGTACTTC
.	TRBV5-5	TRBJ2-3	few	CASSLEWTPDTQYF	TGTGCCAGCAGCTTGGAATGGACTCCAGATACGCAGTATTTT
.	TRBV6-5	TRBJ2-1	once	CASSSQGKGTYNEQFF	TGTGCCAGCAGTTCTCAGGGTAAAGGCACCTACAATGAGCAGTTCTTC
TRBD1	TRBV4-1	TRBJ2-1	.	CASSQDSETGGNEQFF	TGCGCCAGCAGCCAAGATTCGGAGACAGGGGGTAATGAGCAGTTCTTC
.	TRBV19	TRBJ1-4	.	CASSMVQGRVKLFF	TGTGCCAGTAGTATGGTCCAGGGGCGAGTAAAACTGTTTTTT
TRBD2	TRBV6-4	TRBJ2-2	.	CASSSGSTGELFF	TGTGCCAGCAGTAGCGGGAGCACCGGGGAGCTGTTTTTT
.	TRBV28	TRBJ1-1	.	CASTYPHRVSEAFF	TGTGCCAGCACTTATCCGCACAGGGTCTCTGAAGCTTTCTTT
TRBD2	TRBV30	TRBJ2-7	.	CAWRGGAGAGEQYF	TGTGCCTGGAGGGGGGGAGCGGGAGCGGGAGAGCAGTACTTC
.	TRBV19	TRBJ1-5	.	CASSPTPSGWAGHF	TGTGCCAGTAGCCCTACCCCCTCGGGGTGGGCCGGGCATTTT
TRBD1	TRBV5-4	TRBJ2-3	.	CASSTPGQGTDTQYF	TGTGCCAGCAGCACGCCGGGACAGGGAACAGATACGCAGTATTTT
TRBD2	TRBV7-2	TRBJ2-7	few	CASSLGLANPYEQYF	TGTGCCAGCAGCTTAGGACTAGCGAACCCCTACGAGCAGTACTTC
TRBD1	TRBV29-1	TRBJ2-7	.	CSVGDSNSYEQYF	TGCAGCGTTGGGGACAGCAACTCCTACGAGCAGTACTTC
TRBD1	TRBV7-2	TRBJ1-5	.	CASSLIAGTGTQPQHF	TGTGCCAGCAGCTTAATCGCCGGGACAGGGACCCAGCCCCAGCATTTT
.	TRBV7-8	TRBJ2-7	.	CASSYYPNEQYF	TGTGCCAGCAGCTACTACCCAAACGAGCAGTACTTC
TRBD2	TRBV9	TRBJ2-2	.	CASSSAGDGTGELFF	TGTGCCAGCAGCTCCGCGGGAGATGGGACCGGGGAGCTGTTTTTT
.	TRBV2	TRBJ2-1	once	CASSLALFAYNEQFF	TGTGCCAGCAGTCTTGCCCTATTCGCCTACAATGAGCAGTTCTTC
.	TRBV27	TRBJ2-7	once	CASSLGGSYEQYF	TGTGCCAGCAGTCTAGGGGGCTCCTACGAGCAGTACTTC
TRBD1	TRBV4-3	TRBJ2-7	.	CASSQGQGASSEQYF	TGCGCCAGCAGCCAAGGGCAGGGGGCTTCGAGTGAGCAGTACTTC
TRBD1	TRBV5-4	TRBJ2-1	once	CASSEGQGGNEQFF	TGTGCCAGCAGCGAGGGACAGGGGGGGAATGAGCAGTTCTTC
TRBD1	TRBV7-9	TRBJ2-3	.	CASSPGTGQADTQYF	TGTGCCAGCAGCCCAGGGACAGGGCAGGCAGATACGCAGTATTTT
TRBD2	TRBV5-1	TRBJ2-2	.	CASSFVAGGRSGELFF	TGCGCCAGCAGCTTTGTAGCGGGAGGTCGGTCCGGGGAGCTGTTTTTT
TRBD2	TRBV7-3	TRBJ2-1	.	CASSPGTSGYNEQFF	TGTGCCAGCAGCCCCGGGACTAGCGGCTACAATGAGCAGTTCTTC
TRBD2	TRBV19	TRBJ2-5	.	CASSIVPGLAGVPQETQYF	TGTGCCAGTAGTATAGTCCCGGGACTAGCGGGAGTCCCCCAAGAGACCCAGTACTTC
TRBD2	TRBV27	TRBJ2-1	once	CASNPGLAALNEQFF	TGTGCCAGCAACCCGGGACTAGCGGCTCTCAATGAGCAGTTCTTC
.	TRBV12-5	TRBJ1-5	.	CASALRAGINQPQHF	TGTGCTAGTGCCCTCCGGGCAGGGATCAATCAGCCCCAGCATTTT
.	TRBV19	TRBJ1-5	.	CASSIGTRGRNQPQHF	TGTGCCAGTAGTATAGGGACAAGGGGCCGCAATCAGCCCCAGCATTTT
.	TRBV5-6	TRBJ2-1	.	CASARVYIEREQFF	TGTGCCAGCGCCCGGGTGTATATAGAAAGGGAGCAGTTCTTC